Following are 32 T cell receptor beta chains from one sample sequenced in a study of blood T cell repertoires in COVID-19. Method: immunoSEQ multiplex PCR; TCRdb's copy keeps in-frame clones and lacks some. The sample consists of about 170,000 clones, approximately 84% of them appearing once. Sequencing was done on a sample of peripheral blood. These receptors originate from an elderly woman with COVID-19, enrolled during active disease.

This clone was recorded once. The chain recombines TRBV29-1 with TRBJ1-1; 8 positions match TRBD1. Losses at the gene ends were 8 bases for V and 4 bases for J; bases not matched to a gene: 9. The CDR3 covers 13 residues. Germline CDR1 and CDR2: SQVTM and ANQGSEA. The CDR3 here is CSINQGAGTEAFF. DNA for the CDR3: TGCAGCATAAACCAGGGGGCGGGCACTGAAGCTTTCTTT.

The chain couples TRBV27 to TRBJ2-7; 11 bases are shared with TRBD1. CDR3 length: 15 amino acids. Germline V CDR1 and CDR2: MNHEY, SMNVEV (reference sequence). Trimming removed 2 bases from V and 3 bases from J; junction bases left unmatched: 3. CDR3 sequence: CASSLAGTGGYEQYF. CDR3 coding DNA: TGTGCCAGCAGTTTAGCCGGGACAGGGGGCTACGAGCAGTACTTC.

The gene calls are TRBV6-5 and TRBJ2-7, with 11 positions matching TRBD1. The CDR3 has 15 residues. Germline lookup yields CDR1 MNHEY and CDR2 SVGAGI. The J segment lost 4 bases and the V segment lost 2 bases, leaving 4 bases of the junction unmatched. The CDR3 sequence: CASSYGGTGGYEQYF. CDR3 sequence (DNA): TGTGCCAGCAGTTACGGGGGGACAGGGGGTTACGAGCAGTACTTC.

The chain carries TRBV30 and TRBJ2-7, with D tentatively TRBD1 (5 bases). Germline lookup yields CDR1 GTSNPN and CDR2 SVGIG (reference sequence). The CDR3 length is 13 residues. Trimming took 3 bases from V and 2 from J, leaving 11 bases between them. CDR3 sequence: CAWRGPGTYEQYF. The CDR3 nucleotides are TGTGCCTGGAGGGGGCCAGGCACCTACGAGCAGTACTTC.

The genes are TRBV7-9 and TRBJ2-3; D gene ambiguous. CDR3 size: 13 residues. Trimming stripped 8 bases from V and 6 bases from J, with 15 bases between. Germline V gives CDR1 SEHNR, CDR2 FQNEAQ (reference sequence). CDR3 nucleotides: TGTGCCAGCGTACAGTATCCCTCGGATACGCAGTATTTT. Amino acid sequence: CASVQYPSDTQYF. Full variable domain (rest looked up from reference TRBV7-9 and TRBJ2-3): DTGVSQNPRHKITKRGQNVTFRCDPISEHNRLYWYRQTLGQGPEFLTYFQNEAQLEKSRLLSDRFSAERPKGSFSTLEIQRTEQGDSAMYLCASVQYPSDTQYFGPGTRLTVL.

Points on this clone: At one end the junction does not follow the germline gene, possibly because of a read error. The chain has TRBV18 and TRBJ2-7; the match to TRBD2 covers 10 bases. The CDR3 totals 14 residues. Germline V gene lookup returns CDR1 KGHSH and CDR2 LQKENI. CDR3 residues: CVSSPAGGSYEQYF. The CDR3, as DNA: TGTGTCAGCTCACCAGCGGGAGGGTCCTACGAGCAGTACTTC.

CDR3 DNA sequence: TGTGCCACCGGGCGCGGGACAGTCTATCAGCCCCAGCATTTT. Amino acids: CATGRGTVYQPQHF. The V call is TRBV24-1, the J call TRBJ1-5; 7 positions agree with TRBD1. CDR3 length: 14 residues. CDR1 is KGHDR, CDR2 SFDVKD, per germline. V trimming: 9 bases; J trimming: 5 bases; junction bases outside the gene matches: 9.

The CDR3 nucleotides read TGTGCCAGCATTAGGGACAGGGGAAGTGAGACCCAGTACTTC. It yields the protein CASIRDRGSETQYF. The chain carries TRBV2 and TRBJ2-5; 10 bases align to TRBD1. The CDR3 totals 14 residues. Germline CDR1 is SNHLY and CDR2 is FYNNEI. V lost 7 bases to trimming and J lost 5 bases; unmatched junction nucleotides: 7. Full variable domain (missing parts from reference TRBV2 and TRBJ2-5): EPEVTQTPSHQVTQMGQEVILRCVPISNHLYFYWYRQILGQKVEFLVSFYNNEISEKSEIFDDQFSVERPDGSNFTLKIRSTKLEDSAMYFCASIRDRGSETQYFGPGTRLLVL.

The rearrangement uses TRBV18 and TRBJ2-3; the D gene is possibly TRBD1 (6 bases). Germline V CDR1 and CDR2: KGHSH, LQKENI. V was shortened by 3 bases and J by 4 bases, with 14 bases between the two germline ends. This CDR3 spans 15 amino acids. The CDR3 sequence: CASSPGDTRSDTQYF. The CDR3, as DNA: TGTGCCAGCTCACCCGGGGACACCCGCTCAGATACGCAGTATTTT. Together with reference TRBV18 and TRBJ2-3, the CDR3 gives the full variable domain: NAGVMQNPRHLVRRRGQEARLRCSPMKGHSHVYWYRQLPEEGLKFMVYLQKENIIDESGMPKERFSAEFPKEGPSILRIQQVVRGDSAAYFCASSPGDTRSDTQYFGPGTRLTVL.

The chain links TRBV28 to TRBJ1-5; 8 bases agree with TRBD1. CDR1 is MDHEN and CDR2 is SYDVKM in the germline V gene. This CDR3 comprises 17 residues. Trimming took 5 bases from V and 3 from J; bases not matched to a gene: 12. The CDR3 nucleotides are TGTGCCAGCAGTCCACTCGACAGGGGTCGGTCCAATCAGCCCCAGCATTTT. Translation: CASSPLDRGRSNQPQHF.

This clone turned up a few times. V gene TRBV28 combines with J gene TRBJ2-1, with no clear D. The CDR3 is 16 amino acids. V dropped 5 bases and J dropped 2 bases, with 16 bases sitting between them. Germline V gene lookup returns CDR1 MDHEN and CDR2 SYDVKM. This CDR3 is CASSPSGAAAYNEQFF. The CDR3 DNA sequence: TGTGCCAGCAGTCCGAGTGGCGCGGCGGCCTACAATGAGCAGTTCTTC.

The CDR3 DNA follows: TGTGCCAGCAGCGTAGTCTCGGGGGGTTCAGAGACCCAGTACTTC. Its protein is CASSVVSGGSETQYF. This chain connects TRBV9 to TRBJ2-5, with TRBD2 matching 7 bases. V lost 0 bases and J lost 4; bases outside the gene matches: 6. The CDR3 covers 15 residues. The germline V gene encodes CDR1 SGDLS and CDR2 YYNGEE.

This chain joins TRBV18 and TRBJ1-2; D unclear. The CDR3 sequence is 13 residues long. Between the trimmed V and J ends, which lost 2 bases and 3 bases, there was a span of 7 bases. The germline V gene has CDR1 KGHSH and CDR2 LQKENI. CDR3 residues: CASSPYGDYGYTF. CDR3 nucleotides: TGTGCCAGCTCACCATACGGGGACTATGGCTACACCTTC.

The chain combines TRBV12-3 or TRBV12-4 with TRBJ2-7, with 8 nucleotides matching TRBD1. V was clipped by 6 bases and J by 1 base; unmatched bases: 2. This CDR3 comprises 13 residues. DNA for the CDR3: TGTGCCAGCAGGGGGACAGGATCCTACGAGCAGTACTTC. This sequence encodes CASRGTGSYEQYF.

The V call is TRBV28, the J call TRBJ2-7; 8 bases fit TRBD2. After removal of 4 bases from V and 5 bases from J, the junction contained 4 bases not matched to a gene. The CDR3 is 13 amino acids. Germline values: CDR1 MDHEN, CDR2 SYDVKM. The CDR3 region is CASSWPGGDEQYF. The CDR3 DNA sequence: TGTGCCAGCAGTTGGCCCGGGGGGGACGAGCAGTACTTC.

The chain links TRBV7-3 to TRBJ2-1; TRBD2 agrees at 7 bases. In germline, CDR1 is SGHTA, CDR2 FQGTGA. The CDR3 runs to 15 residues. Germline trimming cut 5 bases from V and 0 bases from J; bases unmatched to any gene: 4. CDR3 residues: CASSPGLLSYNEQFF. The CDR3 region has the DNA TGTGCCAGCAGCCCGGGACTACTCTCCTACAATGAGCAGTTCTTC. The entire variable domain, with the rest obtained from reference TRBV7-3 and TRBJ2-1, is as follows: GAGVSQTPSNKVTEKGKYVELRCDPISGHTALYWYRQSLGQGPEFLIYFQGTGAADDSGLPNDRFFAVRPEGSVSTLKIQRTERGDSAVYLCASSPGLLSYNEQFFGPGTRLTVL.

The CDR3 here is CAWSVGTGATQYF. The CDR3, as DNA: TGTGCCTGGAGTGTGGGGACAGGCGCGACCCAGTACTTC. The chain employs TRBV30 and TRBJ2-5; 8 bases align to TRBD1. The CDR3 spans 13 residues. V shed 0 bases, J shed 7 bases, and the junction held 4 bases outside the gene matches. Germline CDR1 and CDR2: GTSNPN and SVGIG (reference sequence).

Turning to this clone: The same CDR3 arises from other DNA sequences in this sample as well. The chain uses TRBV5-4 and TRBJ1-1; D uncertain. The CDR3 spans 13 residues. Germline CDR1 reads SGHNT; CDR2 reads YYREEE (reference sequence). V was clipped by 0 bases and J by 1 base, with 4 bases between them. The CDR3 is CASSLDRNTEAFF. CDR3 nucleotides: TGTGCCAGCAGCTTGGATCGGAACACTGAAGCTTTCTTT.

The J gene is TRBJ1-6, the V gene TRBV18, with 7 bases identical to TRBD1. Unmatched junction bases numbered 5, after V lost 4 bases and J lost 8 bases. The CDR3 contains 14 residues. The germline gives CDR1 KGHSH, CDR2 LQKENI. The CDR3 nucleotides are TGTGCCAGCTCACGGGACAGTAGCGATTCACCCCTCCACTTT. Its translation is CASSRDSSDSPLHF.

The chain joins TRBV30 to TRBJ1-4; 11 bases line up with TRBD1. Losses at the gene ends were 0 bases for V and 7 bases for J; bases not matched to a gene: 1. The CDR3 contains 14 residues. The germline V gene encodes CDR1 GTSNPN and CDR2 SVGIG (reference sequence). CDR3 in amino acids: CAWSVDRGPEKLFF. The CDR3, as DNA: TGTGCCTGGAGTGTGGACAGGGGGCCTGAAAAACTGTTTTTT.

The rearrangement links TRBV19 to TRBJ1-1; D not resolved. The V end was cut by 6 bases, the J end by 3 bases, with 11 bases between. The CDR3 contains 13 residues. The germline V gene encodes CDR1 LNHDA and CDR2 SQIVND (reference sequence). The CDR3 nucleotides are TGTGCCAGTAGCCGACACCCTTACACTGAAGCTTTCTTT. Encoded protein: CASSRHPYTEAFF.

V is TRBV7-2 and J is TRBJ2-7; 13 bases map to TRBD2. This CDR3 comprises 16 residues. Trimming cost V 7 bases and J 4 bases; bases outside gene matches: 10. In germline, CDR1 is SGHTA, CDR2 FQGNSA. CDR3: CASTPLKGLAGYEQYF. DNA for the CDR3: TGTGCCAGCACCCCCCTTAAGGGACTAGCGGGGTACGAGCAGTACTTC.

The chain couples TRBV20-1 to TRBJ2-5, with 9 bases aligning to TRBD2. The junction had 8 bases not matched to a gene; V was cut back by 3 bases and J by 3 bases. Germline V CDR1 and CDR2: DFQATT, SNEGSKA (reference sequence). CDR3 size: 15 residues. CDR3 amino acids: CSASTAGGRKETQYF. The CDR3 DNA reads TGCAGTGCTAGTACAGCGGGGGGCCGCAAAGAGACCCAGTACTTC.

CDR3 sequence reads: CASSEAVRGSGSPLHF. CDR3 coding DNA: TGTGCCAGCAGTGAAGCGGTTCGGGGGTCCGGTTCACCCCTCCACTTT. The genes are TRBV2 and TRBJ1-6, with D perhaps matching TRBD1 (5 bases). Deletions cut 0 bases from V and 9 bases from J, with 15 bases between. This CDR3 has 16 amino acids. Germline loops: CDR1 SNHLY, CDR2 FYNNEI.

This sequence joins TRBV18 and TRBJ2-7; TRBD1 matches 7 bases. The CDR3 sequence is 13 residues long. The V gene end was trimmed by 5 bases and the J gene end by 5 bases; junction bases not matched to a gene: 6. The germline V gene encodes CDR1 KGHSH and CDR2 LQKENI. CDR3 in DNA: TGTGCCAGCTCAGTGACAGGGACCAACGAGCAGTACTTC. Protein product: CASSVTGTNEQYF.

The CDR3 here is CASSSLWTHSNSPLHF. The CDR3 DNA sequence: TGTGCCAGCAGTTCCCTTTGGACACACTCAAATTCACCCCTCCACTTT. This rearrangement joins TRBV27 to TRBJ1-6; D may be TRBD1 (5 bases). V was cut by 4 bases and J by 7 bases, with 17 bases left in between. This CDR3 spans 16 amino acids. Germline values: CDR1 MNHEY, CDR2 SMNVEV (reference sequence).

This clone was observed a handful of times. The rearrangement links TRBV7-9 to TRBJ2-1; 9 nucleotides match TRBD2. CDR3 length: 15 amino acids. V was pared by 5 bases and J by 12 bases, with 14 bases of the junction left unmatched. CDR1 and CDR2 (germline): SEHNR, FQNEAQ (reference sequence). DNA of the CDR3: TGTGCCAGCAGCCTCGGGACTAGCCAATCAGGAGGGCAGTTCTTC. As protein: CASSLGTSQSGGQFF.

J is TRBJ2-1 and V is TRBV9, with 10 bases aligning to TRBD2. This CDR3 is 16 amino acids long. J was trimmed by 4 bases and V by 4 bases; bases with no gene match: 8. Germline CDR1 is SGDLS and CDR2 is YYNGEE. The CDR3 here is CASSPSPAGGYNEQFF. CDR3 sequence (DNA): TGTGCCAGCAGCCCATCGCCAGCGGGAGGGTACAATGAGCAGTTCTTC.

The chain carries TRBV10-3 and TRBJ2-2; 13 nucleotides line up with TRBD2. With V trimmed by 3 bases and J by 4 bases, 11 bases remained unmatched. CDR1 is ENHRY, CDR2 SYGVKD, per germline. The CDR3 has 19 residues. Written as DNA, the CDR3 is TGTGCCATCAGTGATATACGACTAGCGGGAGGAAGGAGCACCGGGGAGCTGTTTTTT. Amino acid sequence: CAISDIRLAGGRSTGELFF.

This chain links TRBV20-1 with TRBJ1-1; 7 bases match TRBD1. Trimming removed 3 bases from V and 6 bases from J; junction bases left unmatched: 7. This CDR3 is built from 13 residues. Germline CDR1 and CDR2: DFQATT and SNEGSKA (reference sequence). The CDR3 spells CSASHRGVSEAFF. DNA of the CDR3: TGCAGTGCTAGTCACAGGGGAGTCTCTGAAGCTTTCTTT.

The J gene is TRBJ2-5, the V gene TRBV3-1 (or the pseudogene TRBV3-2), with D possibly matching TRBD1 (6 bases). From germline, CDR1 is LGHDT and CDR2 YNNKEL (reference sequence). The V end was cut by 8 bases, the J end by 3 bases, with 22 bases between. The CDR3 runs 16 residues. CDR3 region: CASGCRGRGREETQYF. Written as DNA, the CDR3 is TGTGCCAGCGGGTGCCGGGGCAGGGGCAGGGAAGAGACCCAGTACTTC.

Concerning this clone itself: Additional DNA sequences in this sample encode the identical CDR3. J is TRBJ1-4 and V is TRBV9, with 9 bases matching TRBD1. The junction had 4 bases not matched to a gene; V was cut back by 2 bases and J by 8 bases. This CDR3 is 14 amino acids long. CDR1 is SGDLS, CDR2 YYNGEE, per germline. Here the CDR3 reads CASSVGQGGEKLFF. The CDR3 nucleotides are TGTGCCAGCAGCGTGGGACAGGGTGGGGAAAAACTGTTTTTT.